This T cell receptor (beta chain) was profiled in a study of CD8 T cells in Susac syndrome. RNA, at roughly 0.45 to 1 ug, was reverse transcribed with random hexamers. An immunoSEQ multiplex PCR amplified TCR beta CDR3 over 54 Vbeta and 13 Jbeta. MiXCR, applied by TCRdb to the immunoSEQ multiplex PCR reads, yields one record per CDR3 protein. The sample holds approximately 160,000 distinct CDR3 sequences, roughly 95% seen once. The sequenced target, TCR beta, came from blood CD8+ and CD4+ T cells. Per germline, CDR1 MNHEY and CDR2 SVGAGI. This CDR3 comprises 16 residues. Trimming left V 0 bases short and J 0 bases short, with 9 bases between.

Sequencing was carried out using CD4+ T cells from PBMCs. The gene calls are TRBV6-5 and TRBJ1-3; weak D call: TRBD1 (5 bases). The TCR was taken from a human donor with multiple sclerosis. CDR3 in DNA: TGTGCCAGCAGTTACTCGATTACAGGCTCTGGAAACACCATATATTTT. It codes for CASSYSITGSGNTIYF.